The subject of this entry is one T cell receptor beta chain. Its antigen is unknown. PCR was performed using 60 Vbeta and 13 Jbeta primers. Clones were read by immunoSEQ multiplex PCR, and TCRdb kept only the in-frame ones, dropping some. The table lists more than 100,000 clones, roughly 60% of them singletons, with less than 2.5% in the top ten. The germline gives CDR1 SGHKS, CDR2 YYEKEE (reference sequence). V lost 2 bases to trimming and J lost 4 bases, with 7 bases between them. The CDR3 runs 12 residues. The data stem from a study of cytomegalovirus exposure and HLA in healthy donors. The wider study: Out of 398 genotyped donors, roughly 83% belonged to the Caucasian-associated ancestry cluster. Study-wide results and limits: Within an earlier analysis, most TCR beta V segments proved productive either about 90% or about 30% of the time.

The rearrangement links TRBV5-5 to TRBJ2-7; no firm D call. The clonotype was recovered from a woman aged 35 to 49 in good health and CMV-seronegative. Sequences were obtained from PBMCs. As DNA, the CDR3 is TGTGCCAGCAGCTTCCTCAGGTACGAGCAGTACTTC. It yields the protein CASSFLRYEQYF. Together with reference TRBV5-5 and TRBJ2-7, the CDR3 gives the full variable domain: DAGVTQSPTHLIKTRGQQVTLRCSPISGHKSVSWYQQVLGQGPQFIFQYYEKEERGRGNFPDRFSARQFPNYSSELNVNALLLGDSALYLCASSFLRYEQYFGPGTRLTVT.